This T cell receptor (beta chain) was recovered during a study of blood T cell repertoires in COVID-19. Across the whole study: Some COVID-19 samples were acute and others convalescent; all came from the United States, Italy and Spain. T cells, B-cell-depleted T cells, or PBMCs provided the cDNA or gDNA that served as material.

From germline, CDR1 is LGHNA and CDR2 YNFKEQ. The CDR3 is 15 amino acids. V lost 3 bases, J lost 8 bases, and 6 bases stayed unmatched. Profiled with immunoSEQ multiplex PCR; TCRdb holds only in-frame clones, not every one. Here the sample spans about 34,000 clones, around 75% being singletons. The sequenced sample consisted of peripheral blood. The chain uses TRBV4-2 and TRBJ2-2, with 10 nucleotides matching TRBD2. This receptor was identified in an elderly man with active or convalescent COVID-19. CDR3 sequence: CASSQSLAGAGELFF. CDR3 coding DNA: TGTGCCAGCAGCCAGTCCCTAGCGGGAGCAGGGGAGCTGTTTTTT.